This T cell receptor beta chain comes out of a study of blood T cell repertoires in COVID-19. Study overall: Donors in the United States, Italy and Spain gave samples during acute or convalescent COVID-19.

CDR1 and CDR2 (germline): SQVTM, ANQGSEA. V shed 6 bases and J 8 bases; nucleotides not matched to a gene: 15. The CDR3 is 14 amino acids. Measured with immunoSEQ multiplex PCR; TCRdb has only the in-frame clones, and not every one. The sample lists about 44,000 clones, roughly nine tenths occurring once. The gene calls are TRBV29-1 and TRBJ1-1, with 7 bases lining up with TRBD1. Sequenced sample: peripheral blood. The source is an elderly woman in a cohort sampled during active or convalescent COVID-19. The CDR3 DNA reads TGCAGCGTCCGTACCCGGGACAGCCTACCCGAAGCTTTCTTT. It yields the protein CSVRTRDSLPEAFF.